This T cell receptor (beta chain) was retrieved from a study of molecular identifiers for immune sequencing clone quantification. The CDR3 sequence is 14 residues long. Trimming took 2 bases from V and 1 from J, leaving 8 bases between them. The V gene's germline CDR1 is SGHDN and CDR2 FVKESK. As previously described, bulk TCR libraries were made using listed TCR primers. In TCRdb, the PCR reads were re-called with MiXCR into one record per CDR3 protein. The table shows 490,000 or so distinct CDR3 sequences, with under 30% occurring only once. As regards this clonotype: This may be a read error: a much more frequent sequence differs by one nucleotide. The CDR3 does not end in the conserved phenylalanine or tryptophan, so this is likely a read error.

This rearrangement joins TRBV14 to TRBJ2-5; D is unclear. This clonotype was sampled from a human donor in good health. Some libraries in this study had Jurkat cell RNA spiked in. Sequencing was carried out using naive CD8+ T cells from blood, with Jurkat cell RNA spiked in. Specified subset: FACS-sorted CD8+CD4-CCR7+CD45RA+ naive T cells. The CDR3 DNA is TGTGCCAGCAGCCAACGGAACAGCCAAGAGACCCAGTACTCC. This sequence encodes CASSQRNSQETQYS.